These 27 T cell receptor beta chains originate from one sample sequenced in a study of identical twins. TCRdb re-called the 5' RACE reads with MiXCR, one entry per CDR3 protein. The top ten clones hold 0.5% to 0.65% of a sample with around 450,000 distinct CDR3 sequences, 14% of them seen once. In addition, the sample was reused for a study of yellow fever vaccine responses in identical twins.

Sequencing input: CD4+ T cells sorted from blood. These receptors all stem from a woman under 30 in good health.

The sample holds a few counts of this clonotype. The rearrangement uses TRBV27 and TRBJ2-3; TRBD2 agrees at 9 bases. CDR3 length: 16 residues. Germline V gene data show CDR1 as MNHEY and CDR2 as SMNVEV (reference sequence). J gave up 1 base and V 7 bases, and 9 bases lay outside the gene matches. Here the CDR3 reads CASTTLAGAGTDTQYF. The CDR3 DNA is TGTGCCAGCACGACCTTAGCGGGAGCGGGCACAGATACGCAGTATTTT.

The chain is built from TRBV10-2 and TRBJ2-7; D could derive from TRBD1 or TRBD2 (6 bases each). Germline V gene lookup returns CDR1 WSHSY and CDR2 SAAADI. Trimming stripped 1 base from V and 3 bases from J, with 10 bases between. This CDR3 is 14 amino acids long. The CDR3 coding sequence is TGCGCCAGCAGTGAGTTGGGGGGCGGCTACGAGCAGTACTTC. This sequence encodes CASSELGGGYEQYF.

The V gene is TRBV18, the J gene TRBJ2-1, with 8 bases identical to TRBD2. There are 15 residues in the CDR3. CDR1 is KGHSH and CDR2 is LQKENI in the germline V gene. Trimming cost V 1 base and J 8 bases; bases outside gene matches: 7. The CDR3 DNA is TGTGCCAGCTCACCACAAGCGGGAGCGCGTGATGAGCAGTTCTTC. Its protein product is CASSPQAGARDEQFF.

Written as DNA, the CDR3 is TGCGCCAGCCGCAAGGACAGGGGAGGATCACCCCTCCACTTT. Protein: CASRKDRGGSPLHF. This chain uses TRBV5-1 with TRBJ1-6, with TRBD1 matching 9 bases. Unmatched junction bases numbered 9, after V lost 7 bases and J lost 10 bases. Germline CDR1 and CDR2: SGHRS and YFSETQ. The CDR3 runs to 14 residues.

This sequence joins TRBV12-3 or TRBV12-4 and TRBJ2-7, with 7 bases matching TRBD2. V was pared by 5 bases and J by 2 bases, with 12 bases of the junction left unmatched. This CDR3 comprises 16 residues. This chain's CDR3 is CASSRILAEGTYEQYF. The CDR3 nucleotides read TGTGCCAGCAGTCGGATTCTAGCGGAGGGAACCTACGAGCAGTACTTC.

This clonotype occurred a few times. The chain links TRBV10-3 to TRBJ2-1, with 7 bases lining up with TRBD1. The CDR3 is 11 residues long. With V trimmed by 3 bases and J by 16 bases, 6 bases remained unmatched. Per the germline V gene, CDR1 is ENHRY and CDR2 is SYGVKD. In DNA, the CDR3 is TGTGCCATCAGTGATGGGACAGTTCATTTCTTC. It translates to CAISDGTVHFF.

In its sample, this clonotype was seen many times. This chain uses TRBV29-1 with TRBJ2-1; D is perhaps TRBD2 (5 bases). V gave up 8 bases and J gave up 0 bases, with 11 bases separating them. Germline assignment: CDR1 SQVTM and CDR2 ANQGSEA. This CDR3 has 13 amino acids. CDR3 amino acids: CSTAGRSYNEQFF. The CDR3 coding sequence is TGCAGCACGGCGGGCCGCTCCTACAATGAGCAGTTCTTC.

This clonotype was counted a few times. This chain uses TRBV30 with TRBJ2-7; tentatively, D is TRBD1 (5 bases). Germline V gene data show CDR1 as GTSNPN and CDR2 as SVGIG (reference sequence). Between the trimmed V and J ends, which lost 7 bases and 3 bases, there was a span of 10 bases. The CDR3 spans 11 residues. CDR3 coding DNA: TGTGCCTCACAGGACCTCTACGAGCAGTACTTC. This sequence encodes CASQDLYEQYF. The entire variable domain, with the rest obtained from reference TRBV30 and TRBJ2-7, is as follows: SQTIHQWPATLVQPVGSPLSLECTVEGTSNPNLYWYRQAAGRGLQLLFYSVGIGQISSEVPQNLSASRPQDRQFILSSKKLLLSDSGFYLCASQDLYEQYFGPGTRLTVT.

The CDR3 nucleotides read TGTGCCAGCAGTTACTCGCCAGCCAAAGAGACCCAGTACTTC. Its protein is CASSYSPAKETQYF. V and J are TRBV6-5 and TRBJ2-5; no firm D call. Germline CDR1 reads MNHEY; CDR2 reads SVGAGI. V was cut by 0 bases and J by 3 bases, with 8 bases left in between. The length of the CDR3 is 14 residues.

The sample holds a few counts of this clonotype. V and J are TRBV20-1 and TRBJ2-5; 7 bases line up with TRBD1. J lost 2 bases, V lost 3 bases, and 9 bases had no gene match. Germline V gene sequence: CDR1 DFQATT, CDR2 SNEGSKA (reference sequence). There are 15 residues in the CDR3. The CDR3 DNA sequence: TGCAGTGCTAGCCTAATAAGGGGGCAGCAAGAGACCCAGTACTTC. It is translated as CSASLIRGQQETQYF.

This clonotype showed up just a few times. V gene TRBV12-3 or TRBV12-4 combines with J gene TRBJ2-1, with 8 bases fitting TRBD2. CDR3 length equals 16 residues. The V segment lost 4 bases and the J segment 5 bases; nucleotides outside the gene matches: 10. The CDR3 DNA is TGTGCCAGCAGTTCAGGCGGGGGGAGGGGAAACAATGAGCAGTTCTTC. It translates to CASSSGGGRGNNEQFF.

The chain carries TRBV6-5 and TRBJ2-7; D is possibly TRBD2 (5 bases). V shed 0 bases and J shed 5 bases, with 8 bases lying between them. This CDR3 has 13 residues. Germline V gene lookup returns CDR1 MNHEY and CDR2 SVGAGI. In DNA form, the CDR3 reads TGTGCCAGCAGTTACTCGCTCGGGGACGAGCAGTACTTC. It is translated as CASSYSLGDEQYF.

This clonotype has just a few counts. The V and J genes are TRBV11-2 and TRBJ2-5; unclear D gene. Germline V lookup: CDR1 SGHAT, CDR2 FQNNGV. This CDR3 region has 12 residues. Trimming took off 3 bases at V and 5 bases at J, with 7 bases between the two ends. The CDR3 nucleotides read TGTGCCAGCAGCTTTTACGGGGAGACCCAGTACTTC. This codes for CASSFYGETQYF.

The chain recombines TRBV5-1 with TRBJ2-3, with 15 bases matching TRBD2. V was clipped by 7 bases and J by 3 bases; unmatched bases: 12. The CDR3 spans 18 residues. Germline CDR1 reads SGHRS; CDR2 reads YFSETQ. The CDR3 is CASRVGTSGRQLTDTQYF. The CDR3 coding sequence is TGCGCCAGCCGTGTCGGGACTAGCGGGAGGCAGTTAACAGATACGCAGTATTTT.

There are a few counts of this clonotype. The genes are TRBV18 and TRBJ2-3; 8 nucleotides line up with TRBD1. Unmatched junction bases numbered 4, after V lost 5 bases and J lost 6 bases. Germline CDR1 is KGHSH and CDR2 is LQKENI. The CDR3 contains 13 residues. The CDR3 loop reads CASSEDRADTQYF. The CDR3 region has the DNA TGTGCCAGCTCAGAGGACAGGGCCGATACGCAGTATTTT.

This clonotype was seen more than once but under ten times. The chain has TRBV2 and TRBJ2-5; the D gene is possibly TRBD2 (6 bases). Trimming removed 8 bases at V and 2 bases at J, with 15 bases between. There are 14 residues in the CDR3. The germline V gene has CDR1 SNHLY and CDR2 FYNNEI. CDR3 sequence reads: CASLRGGAQETQYF. DNA for the CDR3: TGTGCCAGCCTCCGGGGAGGAGCACAAGAGACCCAGTACTTC. Combining the CDR3 with reference TRBV2 and TRBJ2-5 gives the whole variable domain EPEVTQTPSHQVTQMGQEVILRCVPISNHLYFYWYRQILGQKVEFLVSFYNNEISEKSEIFDDQFSVERPDGSNFTLKIRSTKLEDSAMYFCASLRGGAQETQYFGPGTRLLVL.

This clonotype was observed a single time. Here the CDR3 DNA reads TGTGCCAGCAGCGCCAAGACCGGGGCCAACGTCCTGACTTTC. Its protein product is CASSAKTGANVLTF. J is TRBJ2-6 and V is TRBV6-1; D call uncertain. The CDR3 spans 14 residues. V gave up 6 bases and J gave up 4 bases, with 10 bases separating them. The V gene's germline CDR1 is MNHNS and CDR2 SASEGT.

V and J are TRBV20-1 and TRBJ1-2; 9 bases line up with TRBD1. This CDR3 region has 13 residues. In germline, CDR1 is DFQATT, CDR2 SNEGSKA (reference sequence). V trimming: 5 bases; J trimming: 8 bases; junction bases outside the gene matches: 9. CDR3 bases: TGCAGTGCTCTCCGGGACAGGGAACGGGGCTACACCTTC. Residues: CSALRDRERGYTF.

This clonotype was recorded a few times. This sequence joins TRBV20-1 and TRBJ2-1; 10 bases agree with TRBD2. Trimming at V came to 6 bases and at J to 7 bases, leaving 18 bases not matched to a gene. The CDR3 is 17 residues long. Germline values: CDR1 DFQATT, CDR2 SNEGSKA (reference sequence). In DNA form, the CDR3 reads TGCAGTGCCCCTATAGATGGGGCTAGCGGGAGTATAAATGAGCAGTTCTTC. This encodes CSAPIDGASGSINEQFF.

This chain uses TRBV20-1 with TRBJ2-3, with 12 bases fitting TRBD2. The germline V gene has CDR1 DFQATT and CDR2 SNEGSKA (reference sequence). V lost 5 bases, J lost 8 bases, and 8 bases stayed unmatched. CDR3 size: 14 residues. Written as DNA, the CDR3 is TGCAGTGCTTCGACTAGCGGGAGTATCGGTACGCAGTATTTT. This gives the protein CSASTSGSIGTQYF.

The chain combines TRBV5-1 with TRBJ2-3; TRBD2 agrees at 10 bases. CDR3 length: 16 amino acids. Trimming cost V 0 bases and J 5 bases; bases outside gene matches: 6. Germline V gene sequence: CDR1 SGHRS, CDR2 YFSETQ. In DNA, the CDR3 is TGCGCCAGCAGCTTGGCTAGCGGGAGTGGTGTAGATACGCAGTATTTT. It specifies CASSLASGSGVDTQYF.

In this sample, this clonotype turned up many times. V usage is TRBV9 and J usage is TRBJ1-2; D is undetermined. Trimming removed 0 bases at V and 4 bases at J, with 13 bases between. Germline CDR1 SGDLS, CDR2 YYNGEE. This CDR3 contains 15 residues. The CDR3 DNA is TGTGCCAGCAGCGTAGATGGGGTCGGACGCTATGGCTACACCTTC. Translating it yields CASSVDGVGRYGYTF.

This chain connects TRBV7-2 to TRBJ2-3, with 8 bases matching TRBD2. The germline V gene has CDR1 SGHTA and CDR2 FQGNSA. The CDR3 is 17 amino acids. V shed 6 bases, J shed 1 base, and the junction held 12 bases outside the gene matches. DNA for the CDR3: TGTGCCAGCAGTTCCTCCGGAGCGGGGGTTCGCACAGATACGCAGTATTTT. Its translation is CASSSSGAGVRTDTQYF.

This clonotype occurred a few times. J is TRBJ2-1 and V is TRBV6-5; D is unresolved. CDR1 MNHEY and CDR2 SVGAGI come from the germline V gene. With 0 bases removed from V and 9 bases from J, the gap between germline ends came to 18 bases. This CDR3 is 16 amino acids long. In nucleotides, the CDR3 is TGTGCCAGCAGTTACTCGAACGCAGCAAGATGGGCTGAGCAGTTCTTC. Translation: CASSYSNAARWAEQFF.

This clonotype was counted ten times or more. The chain has TRBV6-2 or TRBV6-3 and TRBJ2-2, with D hard to call. This CDR3 has 14 amino acids. From germline, CDR1 is MNHEY and CDR2 SVGEGT. The germline V and J ends were trimmed by 5 bases and 6 bases, with 13 bases remaining between them. The CDR3 protein is CASSNWRFSGELFF. Written as DNA, the CDR3 is TGTGCCAGCAGTAACTGGAGATTTTCCGGGGAGCTGTTTTTT.

The chain is built from TRBV12-3 or TRBV12-4 and TRBJ2-2, with D uncertain. Trimming stripped 7 bases from V and 10 bases from J, with 19 bases between. The CDR3 consists of 14 residues. The CDR3 here is CASTPINPLSELFF. DNA of the CDR3: TGTGCCAGCACTCCCATTAACCCCCTTTCGGAGCTGTTTTTT.

This clonotype came up a few times. DNA for the CDR3: TGTGCCAGCAGCCAAGGGACGGTAACCCTCTATGGCTACACCTTC. Translating gives CASSQGTVTLYGYTF. V gene TRBV3-1 combines with J gene TRBJ1-2; D call uncertain. The germline V and J ends were trimmed by 1 base and 4 bases, with 13 bases remaining between them. There are 15 residues in the CDR3. Germline-derived CDR1 and CDR2 are LGHDT and YNNKEL (reference sequence).